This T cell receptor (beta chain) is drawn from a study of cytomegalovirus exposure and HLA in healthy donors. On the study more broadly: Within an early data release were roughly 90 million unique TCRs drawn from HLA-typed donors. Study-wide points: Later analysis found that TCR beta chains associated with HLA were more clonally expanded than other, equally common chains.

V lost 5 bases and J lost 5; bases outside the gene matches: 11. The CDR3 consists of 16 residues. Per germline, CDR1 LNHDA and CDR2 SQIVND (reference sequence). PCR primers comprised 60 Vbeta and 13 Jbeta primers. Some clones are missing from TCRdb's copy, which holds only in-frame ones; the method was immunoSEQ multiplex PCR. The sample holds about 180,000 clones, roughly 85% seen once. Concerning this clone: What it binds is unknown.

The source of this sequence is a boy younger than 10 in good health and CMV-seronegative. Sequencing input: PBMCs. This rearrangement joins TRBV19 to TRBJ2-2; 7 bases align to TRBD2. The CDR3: CASSPRGSGRTGELFF. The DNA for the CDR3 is TGTGCCAGTAGTCCCCGCGGTAGCGGGCGGACCGGGGAGCTGTTTTTT.